This entry features one TCR beta chain sequence. What it binds is unknown. The PCR contained 60 Vbeta and 13 Jbeta primers. Profiling relied on immunoSEQ multiplex PCR, and the TCRdb table lists in-frame clones only, not all of them. The sample has 90,000 to 150,000 clones; 77% are singletons. This CDR3 has 14 amino acids. V was pared by 7 bases and J by 5 bases, with 5 bases of the junction left unmatched. Per the germline V gene, CDR1 is SGHTA and CDR2 is FQGTGA. These data are taken from a study of cytomegalovirus exposure and HLA in healthy donors. Findings and caveats of the study: In a later analysis, compared with equally common non-associated chains, HLA-associated beta chains were more expanded.

The sample was PBMCs. This chain uses TRBV7-3 with TRBJ2-2; 9 bases map to TRBD1. The TCR originated in a man aged 40-49 years in good health and CMV-seropositive. CDR3 in amino acids: CASTLTGGTGELFF. The CDR3 nucleotides read TGTGCCAGCACCCTGACAGGGGGAACCGGGGAGCTGTTTTTT.